These T cell receptor beta chains were read from a single sample in a study of blood T cell repertoires in COVID-19. Sequenced by immunoSEQ multiplex PCR; TCRdb stores in-frame clones only, minus some. The repertoire holds approximately 170,000 clones, with approximately 86% as singletons. The sample consisted of peripheral blood. Receptor source: a man in his 60s who had recovered from COVID-19. The conserved cysteine and the conserved F or W are not part of the CDR3 here. Size values are once, few and many counts, or a class for expanded clones, and some rows have none.

CDR3aa: ASSPTRDTEAF; abundance: .; v_gene: TRBV18; j_gene: TRBJ1-1
CDR3aa: ASSYDLGQSYEQY; abundance: .; v_gene: TRBV7-9; j_gene: TRBJ2-7
CDR3aa: ASSPRQGYNSPLH; abundance: .; v_gene: TRBV27; j_gene: TRBJ1-6
CDR3aa: ATSDALRLQPQH; abundance: .; v_gene: TRBV24-1; j_gene: TRBJ1-5
CDR3aa: ASSETGEEQPQH; abundance: .; v_gene: TRBV2; j_gene: TRBJ1-5
CDR3aa: ASSWTGPSYEQY; abundance: few; v_gene: TRBV5-6; j_gene: TRBJ2-7
CDR3aa: ASSPPYRGREKLF; abundance: once; v_gene: TRBV18; j_gene: TRBJ1-4
CDR3aa: ASSLQVMGRAEAF; abundance: .; v_gene: TRBV7-3; j_gene: TRBJ1-1
CDR3aa: ASSSTGGPSGANVLT; abundance: .; v_gene: TRBV18; j_gene: TRBJ2-6
CDR3aa: ASSYSIADNQPQH; abundance: once; v_gene: TRBV6-5; j_gene: TRBJ1-5
CDR3aa: ASSRQNYGYT; abundance: .; v_gene: TRBV3-1/TRBV3-2; j_gene: TRBJ1-2
CDR3aa: ASSLKATGWADTQY; abundance: .; v_gene: TRBV7-3; j_gene: TRBJ2-3
CDR3aa: ASSVLAPTALYGYT; abundance: .; v_gene: TRBV6-1; j_gene: TRBJ1-2
CDR3aa: ASSMPAALNTEAF; abundance: .; v_gene: TRBV19; j_gene: TRBJ1-1
CDR3aa: SASVWAGIQPQH; abundance: .; v_gene: TRBV20-1; j_gene: TRBJ1-5
CDR3aa: ASSQGSRVNTIY; abundance: many; v_gene: TRBV14; j_gene: TRBJ1-3
CDR3aa: ASSLPGVGEETQY; abundance: .; v_gene: TRBV3-1/TRBV3-2; j_gene: TRBJ2-5
CDR3aa: ASSVQGYGTQY; abundance: .; v_gene: TRBV9; j_gene: TRBJ2-5
CDR3aa: SVAGAGEETQY; abundance: .; v_gene: TRBV29-1; j_gene: TRBJ2-5
CDR3aa: ASSIAGGPLETQY; abundance: .; v_gene: TRBV6-5; j_gene: TRBJ2-5
CDR3aa: ASSQVRIGTDTQY; abundance: .; v_gene: TRBV14; j_gene: TRBJ2-3
CDR3aa: ASSQGYDLPLH; abundance: few; v_gene: TRBV3-1/TRBV3-2; j_gene: TRBJ1-6
CDR3aa: ASSFAQGVFYGYT; abundance: .; v_gene: TRBV7-8; j_gene: TRBJ1-2
CDR3aa: ASSTGQRPEF; abundance: .; v_gene: TRBV27; j_gene: TRBJ2-1
CDR3aa: ASSVGGFSYEQY; abundance: .; v_gene: TRBV9; j_gene: TRBJ2-7
CDR3aa: ASSMLWGGGNTEAF; abundance: many; v_gene: TRBV19; j_gene: TRBJ1-1
CDR3aa: ASSRRRKYRGNTGELF; abundance: .; v_gene: TRBV3-1/TRBV3-2; j_gene: TRBJ2-2
CDR3aa: ASRPTGDSTNEKLF; abundance: .; v_gene: TRBV7-9; j_gene: TRBJ1-4
CDR3aa: ASSASRSLPNAETQY; abundance: .; v_gene: TRBV6-1; j_gene: TRBJ2-5
CDR3aa: ASSGAGGQDTQY; abundance: once; v_gene: TRBV7-2; j_gene: TRBJ2-3
CDR3aa: ASSGGTGGYQETQY; abundance: .; v_gene: TRBV5-1; j_gene: TRBJ2-5
CDR3aa: AWSVRWASGGAYEQY; abundance: .; v_gene: TRBV30; j_gene: TRBJ2-7
CDR3aa: AISGGQGANEKLF; abundance: .; v_gene: TRBV10-3; j_gene: TRBJ1-4
CDR3aa: AWSVGGAGYT; abundance: .; v_gene: TRBV30; j_gene: TRBJ1-2
CDR3aa: ASSLWTGDDEQY; abundance: .; v_gene: TRBV19; j_gene: TRBJ2-7
CDR3aa: ASSLNFGADTQY; abundance: .; v_gene: TRBV7-3; j_gene: TRBJ2-3
CDR3aa: ASSPTRLEAEQF; abundance: .; v_gene: TRBV6-2/TRBV6-3; j_gene: TRBJ2-1
CDR3aa: ASSLDGNGGSEAF; abundance: .; v_gene: TRBV5-1; j_gene: TRBJ1-1
CDR3aa: ASSQADRSNTGELF; abundance: .; v_gene: TRBV4-2; j_gene: TRBJ2-2
CDR3aa: ASSPDKSTDTQY; abundance: once; v_gene: TRBV7-9; j_gene: TRBJ2-3
CDR3aa: ASSLSLAGGIAQY; abundance: once; v_gene: TRBV7-6; j_gene: TRBJ2-3
CDR3aa: ATSYRVPEAF; abundance: .; v_gene: TRBV24-1; j_gene: TRBJ1-1
CDR3aa: ATSRDEGTQPQH; abundance: .; v_gene: TRBV15; j_gene: TRBJ1-5
CDR3aa: ASRMDRDNSPLH; abundance: .; v_gene: TRBV5-1; j_gene: TRBJ1-6
CDR3aa: ASRDWGRGPNYGYT; abundance: .; v_gene: TRBV11-2; j_gene: TRBJ1-2
CDR3aa: ASSEVRGAEAF; abundance: .; v_gene: TRBV6-1; j_gene: TRBJ1-1
CDR3aa: ASSLGQGGNQPQH; abundance: few; v_gene: TRBV19; j_gene: TRBJ1-5
CDR3aa: ASSQAGGLAKNIQY; abundance: .; v_gene: TRBV4-1; j_gene: TRBJ2-4
CDR3aa: ASSYVSGLGEKLF; abundance: .; v_gene: TRBV6-5; j_gene: TRBJ1-4
CDR3aa: ASSFTLSAGTGYRYEQY; abundance: .; v_gene: TRBV11-2; j_gene: TRBJ2-7
CDR3aa: ASSVKGGGETEAF; abundance: few; v_gene: TRBV2; j_gene: TRBJ1-1
CDR3aa: ASSPRVGELF; abundance: .; v_gene: TRBV27; j_gene: TRBJ2-2
CDR3aa: ASTRGGDTQY; abundance: few; v_gene: TRBV7-3; j_gene: TRBJ2-3
CDR3aa: ASSRPGQKVYSNQPQH; abundance: .; v_gene: TRBV3-1/TRBV3-2; j_gene: TRBJ1-5